The clone carrying this TCR beta chain was seen repeatedly, ten times or more. What was amplified from RNA transcripts were TCR beta CDR3 regions. The study used the HTBI primer set for a first-round RT-PCR of the TCR CDR3. MiXCR, run by TCRdb on the multiplex PCR reads, gives a single entry per CDR3 protein. The sample lists roughly 300,000 distinct CDR3 sequences, 25% to 30% seen once, with more than 25% in the top ten. Researchers barred patients who had uncontrolled infection, other autoimmune disease, pregnancy or lactation. From more than 9.5 ml of fresh peripheral blood, PBMCs were isolated. The data derive from a study of T cells in Graves' hyperthyroidism and ophthalmopathy. For the study at large: The initial diagnosis was the point when peripheral blood was collected, ahead of any treatment.

The V end was cut by 3 bases, the J end by 4 bases, with 4 bases between. The CDR3 consists of 11 residues. CDR1 and CDR2 (germline): SGHDT, YYEEEE. The V gene is TRBV5-6, the J gene TRBJ1-1; D uncertain. The origin of this receptor is a man aged 40-55 years with Graves' hyperthyroidism that later progressed to Graves' ophthalmopathy. The specimen was blood. The CDR3 loop reads CASSSVTEAFF. CDR3 DNA sequence: TGTGCCAGCAGCTCCGTCACTGAAGCTTTCTTT.